This TCR beta chain emerged from a study of cytomegalovirus exposure and HLA in healthy donors (dated by TCRdb to 2015 to 2018). Background on the whole study: An earlier analysis of around 600 of the donors reported more than 250 Gb of sequence data and about 100 million unique TCR beta sequences from approximately 180 million T cells. Around 320 gigabases of sequencing data and tens of millions of unique TCR sequences were included in an early release covering roughly 600 HLA-typed donors. The genetic ancestry cluster associated with self-reported Caucasian donors included around 76% of the 398 genotyped donors. The study aimed to test whether cataloging public T cell receptors could reveal signatures of past pathogen exposure. Using immunosequencing, the study profiled T cell repertoires from about 650 subjects and related those repertoires to cytomegalovirus serostatus. Besides the first cohort of roughly 700 subjects, a separate validation cohort made up of around 120 different subjects was used. High-throughput TCR immunosequencing, statistical association of individual TCRs with disease status, and machine learning were combined to predict cytomegalovirus infection status. In a later analysis, previously published TCR beta repertoires from several hundred donors were re-analyzed and high-resolution HLA genotyping was added so that TCR occurrence patterns could be studied. Rather than drawing on any new phenotypic data, the later analysis identified candidate immune exposures from TCR beta sequences and the way those sequences occurred across donors. An earlier analysis of approximately 500 of the donors applied high-throughput TCR beta sequencing to assess whether each TCR beta V gene segment acted as functional or pseudogenic. Donor age, sex, ethnicity and CMV serostatus were compiled together with the repertoire data. A later genetic analysis used genome-wide SNP genotypes for about 60% of the roughly 700 donors, treating that subset as a discovery cohort. Every discovery cohort repertoire had been produced on one sequencing platform. HLA typing covered class I and class II loci at four-digit resolution. The number of typed donors differed by locus: about 620-640 for A, B, C, DRB1 and DQB1; approximately 520 for DQA1; fewer than 610 for DPA1; and some 430 for DPB1. Roughly 5 DR-DQ haplotypes were handled as single units for association and clustering, since linkage in the cohort was strong. On average, about 240,000 unique TCR beta nucleotide sequences were sequenced per donor among 350 to 400 genotyped donors of the cohort, with roughly 18% of those sequences being non-productive. What the study reported, not specific to this receptor: Strong co-occurrence of HLA alleles, especially DR and DQ, made assigning TCR associations to individual alleles difficult. Presence/absence analyses assumed roughly uniform sequencing depth across donors, an assumption that may not hold. A later genetic analysis reported fewer N-insertions in productive TCRs among donors in an Asian-associated ancestry cluster than the roughly 620-donor mean. Linkage disequilibrium might explain the correlated functional status among segregating V segments, but an unknown experimental factor could not be ruled out. Three of the identified cytomegalovirus-associated TCR beta chains were confirmed in vitro to be specific for cytomegalovirus antigens. According to a later analysis, parvovirus B19, influenza, CMV and Epstein-Barr virus appeared linked to several top co-occurrence clusters. Because counts were too low, about 18 rarely observed V segments, including chromosome 9 orphons, were excluded from the earlier analysis of 500 to 700 of the donors. According to a later analysis, most CMV-associated TCR beta chains appeared to be HLA-restricted, and the HLA associations seemed to be driven largely by CMV exposure. Specific HLA alleles were associated with 18,000 or so TCR beta sequences at a false discovery rate of 0.05 in a later analysis. In an earlier analysis of under 600 of the donors, most TCR beta V segments were observed in productive rearrangements about 90% or about 30% of the time, broadly matching IMGT annotations. The cohort was sequenced for TCR beta chains only, and without alpha or paired-chain data the features that could be detected were limited. Compared with equally common non-associated chains, HLA-associated TCR beta chains in a later analysis were more clonally expanded and had lower generation probabilities. V-gene and J-gene trimming of TCR beta chains was associated with a missense DCLRE1C variant in a later genetic analysis, and the association was replicated in an independent cohort. Across donors, most TCR sequences were observed very rarely, whereas some public TCRs were present in many individuals. The sequencing pipeline was judged likely to have produced a cluster of highly shared sequence variants as a technical artifact. HLA typing was unavailable for some donors at each locus, so association tests used only the typed subset. A further reported finding was that TCR beta sequences accurately predicted the HLA-A and HLA-B alleles for most subjects in the first cohort. In the study, approximately 150 TCR beta chains were listed as associated with cytomegalovirus. Some IMGT-functional V segments, including TRBV6-2 and TRBV6-3, could not be told apart with the 87-base-pair reads, so those segments were excluded. Immune exposure information for the cohort was limited to CMV serostatus. In a later analysis, the rate of TCR association differed among HLA loci, with DRB1 alleles having the most associated TCRs and HLA-C alleles having the fewest. The classifier was reported to diagnose cytomegalovirus status with high specificity and sensitivity in both the original and validation cohorts. The authors suggested that the approach could potentially be generalized to other disease states and immunological phenotypes.

The CDR3 runs 17 amino acids, cysteine and phenylalanine included. Only the CDR3 DNA stays, 51 bases, in frame from base 1. The V end gives up 5 bases and the J end 4 bases, leaving 16 bases in the junction not matched to a gene. The CDR1 and CDR2 encoded by the germline V gene (reference sequence) are PRHDT and FYEKMQ. With regard to this clone: Which antigen it targets is not known. Base qualities are not at hand, and no much larger clone is one base apart.

The cohort comprised hundreds of healthy bone marrow donors. At the time of sampling, all cohort members were nominally healthy, though unrecorded immune exposures were likely present. The donor tested CMV seropositive and was one of the 289 seropositive cohort members. Every donor gave a peripheral blood sample, and the peripheral blood mononuclear cells from that sample were used for TCR beta sequencing. Genomic DNA extraction from the blood cell samples was performed with the Qiagen DNeasy Blood Extraction Kit. Library preparation employed the immunoSEQ multiplex PCR assay. For the multiplex PCR, a mixture combining 60 forward primers for TCR Vbeta segments and 13 reverse primers for TCR Jbeta segments was used. Amplification of the CDR3 region of rearranged TCR beta genes was performed with a multiplex PCR assay on genomic DNA. On the Illumina HiSeq System, the amplified TCR beta libraries were sequenced as 87-base-pair reads. Processing in the source paper ran as follows. A later analysis counted around 72 million unique TCR beta chains across the 550 to 750 repertoires, and about 10 million of these chains were shared by at least two donors. Raw reads were error-corrected and collapsed into unique sequences with a nearest-neighbor algorithm that merged closely related sequences to remove PCR and sequencing errors. Alignment of CDR3 sequences to IMGT reference sequences was used to assign V, D and J gene segments. For a sequence to be retained, a match of at least six nucleotides was required to both a V gene segment and a J gene segment. A rearrangement was called productive if the CDR3 had no stop codons and remained in frame with V and J, and every other rearrangement was called non-productive. Following IMGT convention, CDR3 was defined as the stretch from the second conserved V-encoded cysteine up to the conserved J-encoded phenylalanine. The earlier analysis of 550 to 650 of the donors excluded any sequence lacking an unambiguous match to a single V gene segment. An earlier analysis of 550 to 650 of the donors classified V segments as functional when productive rearrangements were above 56.7% and as segregating when the standard deviation between donors was above 5%. A statistical classification framework was built to diagnose cytomegalovirus status from the catalog of TCR beta chain sequences. A later analysis assigned V and J genes by comparing TCR nucleotide sequences with IMGT/GENE-DB human TR gene sequences. The TCRdist pipeline was used in a later analysis to assign CDR3 sequences and most-parsimonious VDJ recombination scenarios. In a later analysis, each TCR beta chain was defined by its CDR3 amino acid sequence together with its V-gene family, and reads without a unique V-gene family were excluded. In a later analysis, fewer than 600 highly shared, low-generation-probability nucleotide sequences were removed to address suspected cross-contamination and a sequencing artifact. For each public chain, a later analysis derived a clonal expansion index from normalized ranks of inferred template counts within each repertoire. Generation probabilities in a later analysis came from a VDJ recombination model fitted to out-of-frame rearrangements, and those results were checked against IGoR. A later analysis scored TCR-TCR, TCR-HLA and TCR-CMV co-occurrence with hypergeometric tests, applying a repertoire-size bias correction to TCR pairs. To estimate false discovery rates, a later analysis permuted the HLA or CMV assignments 20 times. In a later analysis, co-occurring TCRs were grouped with DBSCAN, and TCRdist sequence similarity was added when clustering was performed within HLA-allele-positive subsets. Co-occurrence clustering excluded repertoires with fewer than 30,000 or more than 120,000 public chains, plus five with anomalous nucleotide sharing. The source is immuneACCESS, and TCRdb retained only in-frame sequences with V and J called. Part of the clones is not carried over; for the studies checked, unresolved V genes explain less than half of this, and the remainder is unexplained. V and J calls and clone size follow that table, whereas D and trimming were derived from the DNA. The sample contains about 120,000 clones, roughly a tenth of them found a single time. The ten largest account for 4.6% of the sample.

This receptor was obtained from a woman younger than 30 in good health and CMV-seropositive. The sample taken for sequencing was PBMCs. The chain links TRBV13 with TRBJ1-1; the central 7 bases match TRBD1. The CDR3 loop reads CASSTPPGQTTRTEAFF. The DNA reads as follows: TGTGCCAGCAGCACACCTCCGGGACAGACCACCCGCACTGAAGCTTTCTTT.